The T cell receptor (beta chain) described here comes from a study of Tregs in tolerant kidney transplant recipients. This CDR3 has 16 residues. Trimming took 11 bases from V and 5 from J; bases not matched to a gene: 17. Germline-derived CDR1 and CDR2 are SNHLY and FYNNEI. The assay was immunoSEQ multiplex PCR, and TCRdb's table has in-frame clones only and misses some. The data hold roughly 64,000 clones, with roughly 86% observed a single time. The nonmyeloablative bone marrow transplants came from related graft donors, with transient mixed chimerism. This specimen consisted of CD4+ T cells from blood (PBMCs), obtained 6 months after the transplant. This chain uses TRBV2 with TRBJ2-5, with 10 bases aligning to TRBD2. The sequence derives from a human patient who received a combined kidney and bone marrow transplant. The T cells may partly be graft donor cells. CDR3 sequence reads: CAVSGLARTDGETQYF. The CDR3 DNA follows: TGTGCCGTATCGGGACTAGCGAGAACCGACGGGGAGACCCAGTACTTC.